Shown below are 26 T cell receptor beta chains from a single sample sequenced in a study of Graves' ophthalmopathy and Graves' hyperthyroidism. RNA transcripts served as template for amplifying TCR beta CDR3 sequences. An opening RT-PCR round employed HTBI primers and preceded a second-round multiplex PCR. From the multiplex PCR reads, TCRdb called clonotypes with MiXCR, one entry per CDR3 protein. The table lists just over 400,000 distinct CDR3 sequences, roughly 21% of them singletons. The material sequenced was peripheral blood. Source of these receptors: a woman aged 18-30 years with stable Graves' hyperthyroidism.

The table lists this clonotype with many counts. The CDR3 sequence is CASSFWGTGYTF. The CDR3 DNA is TGTGCCAGCAGTTTTTGGGGGACTGGCTACACCTTC. The gene calls are TRBV12-3 or TRBV12-4 and TRBJ1-2, with D perhaps matching TRBD1 (5 bases). The CDR3 sequence is 12 residues long. The V end lost 3 bases, the J end lost 7 bases, and 9 bases lay between the germline ends.

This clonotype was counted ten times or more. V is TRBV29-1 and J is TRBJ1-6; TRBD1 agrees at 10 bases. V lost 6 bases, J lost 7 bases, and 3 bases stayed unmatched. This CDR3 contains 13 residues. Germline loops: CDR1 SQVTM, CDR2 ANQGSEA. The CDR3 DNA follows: TGCAGCGTCAGGACAGGGGGAAATTCACCCCTCCACTTT. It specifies CSVRTGGNSPLHF. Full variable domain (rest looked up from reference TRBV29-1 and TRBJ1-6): SAVISQKPSRDICQRGTSLTIQCQVDSQVTMMFWYRQQPGQSLTLIATANQGSEATYESGFVIDKFPISRPNLTFSTLTVSNMSPEDSSIYLCSVRTGGNSPLHFGNGTRLTVT.

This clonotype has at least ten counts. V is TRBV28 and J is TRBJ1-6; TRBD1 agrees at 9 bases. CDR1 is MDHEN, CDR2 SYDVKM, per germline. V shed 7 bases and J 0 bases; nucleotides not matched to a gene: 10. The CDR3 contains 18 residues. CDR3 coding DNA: TGTGCCAGCAAGTCGGGACAGGGCTTAAGCTCCTATAATTCACCCCTCCACTTT. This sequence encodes CASKSGQGLSSYNSPLHF.

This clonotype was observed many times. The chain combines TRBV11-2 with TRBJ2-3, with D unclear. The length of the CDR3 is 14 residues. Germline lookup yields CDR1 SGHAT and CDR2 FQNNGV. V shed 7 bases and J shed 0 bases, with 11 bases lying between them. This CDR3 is CASKSQASTDTQYF. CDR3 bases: TGTGCCAGCAAATCCCAAGCAAGCACAGATACGCAGTATTTT.

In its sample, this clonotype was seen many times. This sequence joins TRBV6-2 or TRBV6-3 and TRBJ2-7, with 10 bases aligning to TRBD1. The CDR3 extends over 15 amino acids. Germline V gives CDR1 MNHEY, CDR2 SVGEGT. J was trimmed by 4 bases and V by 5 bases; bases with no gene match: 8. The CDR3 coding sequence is TGTGCCAGCAGTAGCTCCGGGACAGGGGAGTACGAGCAGTACTTC. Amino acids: CASSSSGTGEYEQYF.

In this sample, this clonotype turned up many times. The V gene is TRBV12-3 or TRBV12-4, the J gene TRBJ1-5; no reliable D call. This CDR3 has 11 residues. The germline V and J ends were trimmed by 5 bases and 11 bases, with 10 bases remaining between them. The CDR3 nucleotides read TGTGCCAGCAGTCCTGGAGGAGCCCAGCATTTT. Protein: CASSPGGAQHF.

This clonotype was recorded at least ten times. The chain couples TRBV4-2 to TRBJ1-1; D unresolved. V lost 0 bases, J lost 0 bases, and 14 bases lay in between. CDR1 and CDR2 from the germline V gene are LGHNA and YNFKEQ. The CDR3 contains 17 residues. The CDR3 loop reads CASSQEPGNPVNTEAFF. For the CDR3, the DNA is TGTGCCAGCAGCCAAGAACCCGGGAACCCCGTGAACACTGAAGCTTTCTTT.

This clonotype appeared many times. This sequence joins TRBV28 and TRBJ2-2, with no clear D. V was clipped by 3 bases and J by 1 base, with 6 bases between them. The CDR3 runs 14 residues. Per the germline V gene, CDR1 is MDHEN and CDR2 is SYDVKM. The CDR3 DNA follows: TGTGCCAGCAGTTTGAGATTGAACACCGGGGAGCTGTTTTTT. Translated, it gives CASSLRLNTGELFF.

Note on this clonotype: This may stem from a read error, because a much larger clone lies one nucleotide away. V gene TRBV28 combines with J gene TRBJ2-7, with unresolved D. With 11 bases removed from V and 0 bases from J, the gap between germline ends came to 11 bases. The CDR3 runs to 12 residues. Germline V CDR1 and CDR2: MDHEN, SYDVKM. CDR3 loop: CARTSSSYEQYF. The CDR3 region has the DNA TGTGCCCGCACCTCTAGCTCCTACGAGCAGTACTTC.

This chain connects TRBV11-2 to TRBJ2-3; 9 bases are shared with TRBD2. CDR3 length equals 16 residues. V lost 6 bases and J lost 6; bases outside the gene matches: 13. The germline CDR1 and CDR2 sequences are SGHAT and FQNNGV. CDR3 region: CASRPESGRPGDTQYF. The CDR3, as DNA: TGTGCCAGCAGACCTGAAAGCGGGAGGCCCGGGGATACGCAGTATTTT. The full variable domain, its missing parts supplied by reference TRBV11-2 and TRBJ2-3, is EAGVAQSPRYKIIEKRQSVAFWCNPISGHATLYWYQQILGQGPKLLIQFQNNGVVDDSQLPKDRFSAERLKGVDSTLKIQPAKLEDSAVYLCASRPESGRPGDTQYFGPGTRLTVL.

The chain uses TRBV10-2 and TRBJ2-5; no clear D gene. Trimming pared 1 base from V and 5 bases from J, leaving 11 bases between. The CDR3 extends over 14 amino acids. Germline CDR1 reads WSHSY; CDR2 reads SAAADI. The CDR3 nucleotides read TGCGCCAGCAGTGAGTGGTCCCGGTGGGAGACCCAGTACTTC. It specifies CASSEWSRWETQYF.

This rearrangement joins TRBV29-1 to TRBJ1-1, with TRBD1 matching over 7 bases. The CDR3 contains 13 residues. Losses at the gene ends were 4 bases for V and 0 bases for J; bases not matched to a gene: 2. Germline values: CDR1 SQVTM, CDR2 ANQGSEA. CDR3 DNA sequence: TGCAGCGTTGGGACAGGCGTGAACACTGAAGCTTTCTTT. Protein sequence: CSVGTGVNTEAFF.

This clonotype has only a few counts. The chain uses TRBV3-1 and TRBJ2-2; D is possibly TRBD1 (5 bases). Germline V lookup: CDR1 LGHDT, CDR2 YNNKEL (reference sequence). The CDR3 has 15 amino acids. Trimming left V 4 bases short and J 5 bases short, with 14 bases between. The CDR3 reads CASSPRVSGTGELFF. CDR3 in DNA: TGTGCCAGCAGCCCCAGGGTCAGTGGGACCGGGGAGCTGTTTTTT.

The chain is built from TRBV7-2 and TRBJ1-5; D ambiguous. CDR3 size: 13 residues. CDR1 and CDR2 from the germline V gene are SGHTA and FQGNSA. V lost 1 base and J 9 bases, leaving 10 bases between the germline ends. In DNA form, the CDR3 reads TGTGCCAGCAGCTTAGATCCTCGGACGCCCCAGCATTTT. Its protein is CASSLDPRTPQHF. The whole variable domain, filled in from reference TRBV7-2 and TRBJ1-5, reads GAGVSQSPSNKVTEKGKDVELRCDPISGHTALYWYRQSLGQGLEFLIYFQGNSAPDKSGLPSDRFSAERTGGSVSTLTIQRTQQEDSAVYLCASSLDPRTPQHFGDGTRLSIL.

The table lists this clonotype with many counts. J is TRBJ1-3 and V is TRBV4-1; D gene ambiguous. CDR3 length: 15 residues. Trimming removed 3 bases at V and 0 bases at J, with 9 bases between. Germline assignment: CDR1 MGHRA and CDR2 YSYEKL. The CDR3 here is CASSHRHLSGNTIYF. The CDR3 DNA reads TGCGCCAGCAGCCACCGACACCTCTCTGGAAACACCATATATTTT.

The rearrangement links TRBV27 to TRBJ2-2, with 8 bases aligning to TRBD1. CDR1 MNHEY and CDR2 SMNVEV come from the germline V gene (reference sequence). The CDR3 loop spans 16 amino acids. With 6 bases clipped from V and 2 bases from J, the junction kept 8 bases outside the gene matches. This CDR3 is CASRRTGGLNTGELFF. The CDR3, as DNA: TGTGCCAGCAGAAGAACAGGGGGACTCAACACCGGGGAGCTGTTTTTT.

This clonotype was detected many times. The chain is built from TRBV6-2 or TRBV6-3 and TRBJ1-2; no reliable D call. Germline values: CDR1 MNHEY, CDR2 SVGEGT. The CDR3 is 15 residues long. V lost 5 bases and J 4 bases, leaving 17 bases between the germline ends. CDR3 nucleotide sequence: TGTGCCAGCAGTCCACTGGGAATTCCTTCCTATGGCTACACCTTC. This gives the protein CASSPLGIPSYGYTF.

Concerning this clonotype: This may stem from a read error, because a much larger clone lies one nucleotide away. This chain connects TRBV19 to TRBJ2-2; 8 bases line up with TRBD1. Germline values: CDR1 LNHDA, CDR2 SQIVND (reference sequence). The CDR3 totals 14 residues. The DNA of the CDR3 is TGTGCCAGTAGCATGGACAGGGAGGCCGGGGAGCTGTGTTTT. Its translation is CASSMDREAGELCF.

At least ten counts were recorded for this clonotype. The CDR3 coding sequence is TGTGCCAGCACCGGACAGGGCCTTAATTCACCCCTCCACTTT. It specifies CASTGQGLNSPLHF. This rearrangement joins TRBV12-3 or TRBV12-4 to TRBJ1-6, with 8 bases fitting TRBD1. This CDR3 has 14 amino acids. The junction had 5 bases not matched to a gene; V was cut back by 7 bases and J by 6 bases.

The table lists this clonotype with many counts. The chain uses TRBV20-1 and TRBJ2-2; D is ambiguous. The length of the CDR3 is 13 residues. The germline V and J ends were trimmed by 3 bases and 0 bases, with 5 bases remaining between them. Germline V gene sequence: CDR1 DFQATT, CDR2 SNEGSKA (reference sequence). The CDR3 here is CSARAANTGELFF. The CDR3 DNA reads TGCAGTGCTAGGGCAGCGAACACCGGGGAGCTGTTTTTT.

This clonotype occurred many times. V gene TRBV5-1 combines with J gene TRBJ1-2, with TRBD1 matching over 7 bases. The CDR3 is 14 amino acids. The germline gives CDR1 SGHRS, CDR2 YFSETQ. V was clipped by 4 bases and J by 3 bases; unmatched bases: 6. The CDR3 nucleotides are TGCGCCAGCAGCGTGACAGGGTATGACTATGGCTACACCTTC. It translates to CASSVTGYDYGYTF.

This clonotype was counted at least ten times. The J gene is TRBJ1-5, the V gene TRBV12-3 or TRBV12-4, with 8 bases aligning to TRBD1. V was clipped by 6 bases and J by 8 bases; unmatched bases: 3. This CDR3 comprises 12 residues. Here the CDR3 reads CASSQGAKPQHF. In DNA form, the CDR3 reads TGTGCCAGCAGCCAGGGGGCTAAGCCCCAGCATTTT.

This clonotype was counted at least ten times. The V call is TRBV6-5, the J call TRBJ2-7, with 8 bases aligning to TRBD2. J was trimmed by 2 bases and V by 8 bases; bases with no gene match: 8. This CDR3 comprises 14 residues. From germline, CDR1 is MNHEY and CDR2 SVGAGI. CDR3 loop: CASSTGGGAYEQYF. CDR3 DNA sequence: TGTGCCAGCTCCACCGGGGGGGGAGCCTACGAGCAGTACTTC.

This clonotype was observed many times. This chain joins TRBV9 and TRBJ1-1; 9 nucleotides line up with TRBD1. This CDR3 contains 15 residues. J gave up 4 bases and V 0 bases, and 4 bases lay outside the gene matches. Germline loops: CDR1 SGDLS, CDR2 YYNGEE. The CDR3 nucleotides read TGTGCCAGCAGCGTAGCGGGACAGGGTTTCACTGAAGCTTTCTTT. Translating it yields CASSVAGQGFTEAFF. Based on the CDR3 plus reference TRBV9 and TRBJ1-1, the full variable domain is DSGVTQTPKHLITATGQRVTLRCSPRSGDLSVYWYQQSLDQGLQFLIQYYNGEERAKGNILERFSAQQFPDLHSELNLSSLELGDSALYFCASSVAGQGFTEAFFGQGTRLTVV.

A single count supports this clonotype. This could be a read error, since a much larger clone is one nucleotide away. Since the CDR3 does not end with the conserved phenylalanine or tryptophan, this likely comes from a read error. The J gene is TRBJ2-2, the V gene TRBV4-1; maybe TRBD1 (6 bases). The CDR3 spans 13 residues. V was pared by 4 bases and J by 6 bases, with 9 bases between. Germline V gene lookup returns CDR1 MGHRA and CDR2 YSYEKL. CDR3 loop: CASSRGPSGELFS. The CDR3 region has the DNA TGCGCCAGCAGCCGGGGGCCGTCCGGGGAGCTGTTTTCT.

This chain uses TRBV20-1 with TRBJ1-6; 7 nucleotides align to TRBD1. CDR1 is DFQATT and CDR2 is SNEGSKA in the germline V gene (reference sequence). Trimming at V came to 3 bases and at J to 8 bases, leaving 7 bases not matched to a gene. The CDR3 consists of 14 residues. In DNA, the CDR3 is TGCAGTGCTAGTAGGGGACAGCTCGATTCACCCCTCCACTTT. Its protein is CSASRGQLDSPLHF.